The TCR beta chain under discussion was sequenced for a study of identical twins. A universal primer site was created by template switching, with the cDNA bearing unique molecular identifiers. TCRdb reanalysed the 5' RACE reads using MiXCR and keeps one entry per CDR3 protein. The sample lists under 800,000 distinct CDR3 sequences; less than 25% were seen once. The CDR3 runs 15 residues. The V segment lost 2 bases and the J segment 5 bases; nucleotides outside the gene matches: 6. In germline, CDR1 is SGHRS, CDR2 YFSETQ. The sample holds a few counts of this clonotype. The same sample was also studied in work on T cells expressing NK-cell markers. That report adds: In a handful of donors, dominant clonotypes made up about 25-60.1% of CD3+CD56-NKG2C+ cells.

The sample taken for sequencing was PBMCs. This clonotype originated in a young woman in good health. V gene TRBV5-1 combines with J gene TRBJ2-1; 8 bases agree with TRBD2. The CDR3 is CASSLNSGENNEQFF. The CDR3 nucleotides read TGCGCCAGCAGCTTAAATAGCGGGGAGAACAATGAGCAGTTCTTC.